This T cell receptor (beta chain) was retrieved from a study of blood T cell repertoires in COVID-19. Study background: Sites in the United States, Italy and Spain provided acute and convalescent COVID-19 samples. T cells, B-cell-depleted T cells, or PBMCs provided the cDNA or gDNA that served as material.

CDR3 length: 17 residues. Trimming left V 0 bases short and J 5 bases short, with 20 bases between. The germline CDR1 and CDR2 sequences are SEHNR and FQNEAQ (reference sequence). Method: immunoSEQ multiplex PCR; TCRdb's copy keeps in-frame clones and lacks some. Of 150,000 to 200,000 clones in the sample, approximately 84% were seen once. In terms of age and location, participants ranged from roughly 18 to 100 years and lived in about 25 US areas. Clinical history as reported by participants underpinned cohort assignment. The TCR comes from a man aged 50-59 years who had recovered from COVID-19. The chain has TRBV7-9 and TRBJ2-7, with D possibly being TRBD2 (5 bases). The specimen sequenced was PBMCs or T cells enriched from blood (not recorded which). CDR3 nucleotide sequence: TGTGCCAGCAGCTTAGCCCGAGGGCTGAAGGGTGGCAACGAGCAGTACTTC. The encoded protein is CASSLARGLKGGNEQYF.